This TCR beta chain was found in a study of OX40 agonist ivuxolimab in advanced cancers. Study-level information: The dose-escalation cohort was about 87% male, with a mean age of around 54 years, ranging roughly 23 to 79. The eligibility criteria allowed prior anti-PD-1, anti-PD-L1 or anti-CTLA-4 therapy, and 40% had some.

Germline V gene data show CDR1 as GTSNPN and CDR2 as SVGIG (reference sequence). V lost 8 bases, J lost 2 bases, and 10 bases lay in between. This CDR3 has 11 residues. Assay used: immunoSEQ multiplex PCR; TCRdb lists only in-frame clones, some missing. The sample has some 120,000 clones; roughly 92% are singletons. Anyone with autoimmune disease history or systemic immunosuppression was excluded. The chain combines TRBV30 with TRBJ2-7; a weak D match, TRBD1 (6 bases). The specimen was CD4+ or CD8+ T cells sorted from blood, collected in a trial of the OX40 agonist ivuxolimab. The source is an adult with an advanced solid tumor such as melanoma, head and neck, liver or kidney cancer. CDR3 residues: CAGTQAYEQYF. CDR3 nucleotides: TGTGCCGGGACACAAGCCTACGAGCAGTACTTC.